This T cell receptor beta chain was obtained from a study of response to subunit inactivated influenza vaccine. TCRdb re-derived calls from the RT-PCR reads in MiXCR, one entry per CDR3 protein. The sample records about 500,000 distinct CDR3 sequences, approximately 16% being singletons. To note about this clonotype: Its antigen is currently unknown.

Germline assignment: CDR1 MDHEN and CDR2 SYDVKM. J was trimmed by 5 bases and V by 4 bases; bases with no gene match: 7. This CDR3 is built from 14 residues. Study results and caveats: The authors suggested that few new T cells are recruited per seasonal influenza vaccination.

The TCR originated in a man between 50 and 69 years old who received an inactivated influenza vaccine. This chain joins TRBV28 and TRBJ2-7; 8 bases fit TRBD1. The sequences come from CD4+ T cells sorted from PBMCs, collected around 25 months after vaccination. The CDR3 DNA sequence: TGTGCCAGCAGTTCAGGGGGCTCCAGGAACGAGCAGTACTTC. As protein: CASSSGGSRNEQYF.